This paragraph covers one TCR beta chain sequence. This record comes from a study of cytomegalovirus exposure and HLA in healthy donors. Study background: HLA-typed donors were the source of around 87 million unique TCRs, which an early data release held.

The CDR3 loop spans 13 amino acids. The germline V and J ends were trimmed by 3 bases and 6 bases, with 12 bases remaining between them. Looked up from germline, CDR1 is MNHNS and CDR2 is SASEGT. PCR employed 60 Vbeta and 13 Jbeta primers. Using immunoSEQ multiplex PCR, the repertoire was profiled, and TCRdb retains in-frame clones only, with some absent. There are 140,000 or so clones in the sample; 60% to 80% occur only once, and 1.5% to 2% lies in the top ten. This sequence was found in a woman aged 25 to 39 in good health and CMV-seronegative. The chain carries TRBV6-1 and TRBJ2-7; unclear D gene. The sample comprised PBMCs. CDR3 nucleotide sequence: TGTGCCAGCAGTGACTCTAGAATGGGCGAGCAGTACTTC. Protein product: CASSDSRMGEQYF.